This T cell receptor (beta chain) was captured by sequencing in a study of radiation and T cells in renal cell carcinoma. Study details: Nephrectomy followed 15 Gy stereotactic body radiation by 4 weeks. The study's findings and limits: Pretreatment tumor biopsies were lacking, so baseline clonotypes are unknown.

Trimming cost V 3 bases and J 7 bases; bases outside gene matches: 11. This CDR3 contains 16 residues. Germline V gene sequence: CDR1 MNHNS, CDR2 SASEGT. Profiling relied on immunoSEQ multiplex PCR, and the TCRdb table lists in-frame clones only, not all of them. The table has some 150,000 clones, roughly 90% seen once; the top ten hold roughly 13%. Sample time point: blood 2 weeks post-SBRT. Treatment defined: 15 Gy SBRT to primary tumor, nephrectomy 4 weeks later. On this clone: Its antigen remains unknown.

Here the sequenced sample was blood, taken from a patient whose treatment included radiotherapy and nephrectomy. The chain recombines TRBV6-1 with TRBJ2-1, with 8 bases fitting TRBD2. This clonotype was obtained from a woman aged 50 to 60 with renal cell carcinoma. CDR3 amino acids: CASSESAGGRVNEQFF. DNA of the CDR3: TGTGCCAGCAGTGAGTCGGCGGGGGGAAGGGTAAATGAGCAGTTCTTC.